This is a list of T cell receptor beta chains from one sample in a study of blood T cell repertoires in COVID-19. TCRdb keeps only in-frame clones here, not all; method: immunoSEQ multiplex PCR. The table has fewer than 80,000 clones, more than 75% seen once. Sequences were obtained from peripheral blood. Receptors originate from a human donor in a cohort sampled during active COVID-19. CDR3s leave out the opening cysteine and the closing phenylalanine or tryptophan. Only part of the rows carry a size: once, few, many, or a class if the clone is expanded.

cdr3_aa v_call cdr3_length j_call clone_size
ASSLSGAQETQY TRBV7-9 12 TRBJ2-5 NA
ASSSYGTAGNTIY TRBV5-1 13 TRBJ1-3 NA
ATSDLRGGGNEQF TRBV24-1 13 TRBJ2-1 NA
ASSLPGEYEQY TRBV13 11 TRBJ2-7 NA
ASTSVLLAVSSGANVLT TRBV2 17 TRBJ2-6 once
ASSTQGAGTEAF TRBV19 12 TRBJ1-1 NA
ASKGRGSNQPQH TRBV19 12 TRBJ1-5 NA
ASSRTGVFGYT TRBV12-3/TRBV12-4 11 TRBJ1-2 NA
ASSMGGPNTDTQY TRBV19 13 TRBJ2-3 NA
ASSQTRISSGNIQY TRBV3-1/TRBV3-2 14 TRBJ2-4 NA
ASTHRQGAYEQY TRBV7-8 12 TRBJ2-7 few
ASRRQANNYGYT TRBV28 12 TRBJ1-2 few
ASRANGMSGYT TRBV19 11 TRBJ1-2 NA
ASSSYSDTQY TRBV6-6 10 TRBJ2-3 once
ASRTQGAGGYT TRBV12-3/TRBV12-4 11 TRBJ1-2 NA
ASSSAGTGYNSPLH TRBV7-8 14 TRBJ1-6 NA
ASSEGTPSGYT TRBV6-1 11 TRBJ1-2 few
ASTEGYRGPEAF TRBV7-9 12 TRBJ1-1 NA
ASSFTGTGLVNEQF TRBV5-1 14 TRBJ2-1 NA
AISGGGDLRYT TRBV10-3 11 TRBJ1-2 once
ARSYPRPEGGYT TRBV5-3 12 TRBJ1-2 NA
ASSPTSGVQETQY TRBV7-3 13 TRBJ2-5 NA
ATQTGFTGELF TRBV6-6 11 TRBJ2-2 NA
ASSLYRDNEQF TRBV5-4 11 TRBJ2-1 once
ASSEWARLAGKETQY TRBV2 15 TRBJ2-5 NA
ASSRTSGGGDEQF TRBV6-2/TRBV6-3 13 TRBJ2-1 NA
ASSAGGRAF TRBV9 9 TRBJ1-1 NA
ASSFQGRRGYT TRBV12-3/TRBV12-4 11 TRBJ1-2 NA
ASSFLGGQPQH TRBV7-9 11 TRBJ1-5 NA
AWSPQGNQPQH TRBV30 11 TRBJ1-5 NA
ATSGQDTLNTEAF TRBV15 13 TRBJ1-1 NA
ASSSLPPVIEQF TRBV7-2 12 TRBJ2-1 few
ASSRDRVGHEQY TRBV5-6 12 TRBJ2-7 NA
ASSRGDTLF TRBV7-9 9 TRBJ1-4 NA
ASSTTALNSPLH TRBV21-1 12 TRBJ1-6 many
ASSSGSSSYNSPLH TRBV7-8 14 TRBJ1-6 NA
ASNRLAGLANTGELF TRBV19 15 TRBJ2-2 NA
ASRDNSGGATDTQY TRBV5-1 14 TRBJ2-3 few
ASSPRPTGPSSYEQY TRBV14 15 TRBJ2-7 many
ASRGLRNIQY TRBV12-3/TRBV12-4 10 TRBJ2-4 NA
ASSVAGHGSSYNEQF TRBV9 15 TRBJ2-1 NA
ASSLAETGYHNEQF TRBV7-6 14 TRBJ2-1 once
AWSVAQGLSPLH TRBV30 12 TRBJ1-6 NA
ASSPSRSPGNTIY TRBV3-1/TRBV3-2 13 TRBJ1-3 NA
ASSIGGLAPEQF TRBV19 12 TRBJ2-1 NA
ASSSAGSSYEQY TRBV5-1 12 TRBJ2-7 NA
SVRPAEGAAVQY TRBV29-1 12 TRBJ2-7 once
ASSQDARGTDTQY TRBV4-2 13 TRBJ2-3 NA
ASSPGLAGGTTYEQY TRBV5-4 15 TRBJ2-7 NA
ASSRTGDTEAF TRBV3-1/TRBV3-2 11 TRBJ1-1 NA
ASSLEQGTEAF TRBV7-8 11 TRBJ1-1 NA
AWSVPGQGWDSRNQPQH TRBV30 17 TRBJ1-5 NA
ASSLSTFTGELF TRBV5-1 12 TRBJ2-2 NA
ASSRGQGSNTEAF TRBV5-1 13 TRBJ1-1 NA